This T cell receptor beta chain derives from a study of beta chain features in type 1 diabetes. Study outcomes and limitations: Unsettled here was the matter of whether HLA type influences TCRB rearrangement.

As every portion of the isolated RNA was reverse transcribed, the sequencing read expressed TCRB transcripts. Method: immunoSEQ multiplex PCR; TCRdb's copy keeps in-frame clones and lacks some. The sample comprises under 900,000 clones, 15% to 20% of which are singletons, and 0.02% to 0.025% rests with the top ten. The CDR3 is made up of 15 amino acids. Germline CDR1 is MNHEY and CDR2 is SVGAGI. Trimming left V 0 bases short and J 1 base short, with 10 bases between. With regard to this clone: Antigen: not known.

The TCR comes from a woman aged 18-29 years in good health. The rearrangement links TRBV6-5 to TRBJ2-7; TRBD2 might be the D (5 bases). The sequencing sample was made of naive CD4+ T cells from blood. The CDR3: CASSYSISVSYEQYF. The DNA of the CDR3 is TGTGCCAGCAGTTACTCGATTAGCGTATCCTACGAGCAGTACTTC.